This T cell receptor beta chain was recorded in a study of shared clonotypes between healthy human individuals. The V gene end was trimmed by 0 bases and the J gene end by 2 bases; junction bases not matched to a gene: 14. In germline, CDR1 is SGHRS, CDR2 YFSETQ. The CDR3 is 18 residues long. The protocol was immunoSEQ multiplex PCR, while the TCRdb copy is restricted to in-frame clones and leaves out a portion. The profile shows 2 million to 2.5 million clones, roughly 93% of them singletons. The sample consisted of naive CD4+ T cells from PBMCs. The subset: CD45RA+ positively selected. V and J are TRBV5-1 and TRBJ2-7, with 7 bases that match TRBD2. The sequence was obtained from a man younger than 35 in good health. Some clones in this sample may be carry-over from other donors' samples. The CDR3 DNA follows: TGCGCCAGCAGCTTGGCCTCGCCGGCGAGCGGGGCCCCCTACGAGCAGTACTTC. Its translation is CASSLASPASGAPYEQYF.